This TCR beta chain derives from a study of T cell clonotyping in hematopoietic cell transplantation. Overall study context: Recipient samples before transplant were obtained post-cytoreduction. Study-wide results and caveats: Recipient TCR diversity dropped after transplant; expanded clonotypes rose from day 30 to 180. Cells were unsorted, so CD4 and CD8 contributions were not separated.

Germline loops: CDR1 MNHNY, CDR2 SVGAGI (reference sequence). With 9 bases removed from V and 8 bases from J, the gap between germline ends came to 20 bases. The CDR3 is made up of 15 amino acids. This clone turned up a few times. Its antigen is unidentified. Time point noted: recipient sample about 28 days before transplant, after cytoreduction. Clones were sequenced by immunoSEQ multiplex PCR, and TCRdb holds only the in-frame ones, with some missing. The repertoire holds tens of thousands of clones, with roughly 80% as singletons. The rearrangement uses TRBV6-6 and TRBJ1-6, with a tentative D call TRBD1 (6 bases). The TCR sequence derives from a man in his 60s with myelodysplastic syndrome. Some clones in this sample may be carry-over from other donors' samples. The sample was peripheral blood mononuclear cells, taken before stem cell transplant. CDR3 nucleotide sequence: TGTGCCAGTACATCCCGGGGGGCAGAGGATTCACCCCTCCACTTT. Translated: CASTSRGAEDSPLHF.